One sample yielded the 16 T cell receptor beta chains listed below, sequenced in a study of human T cells and chemical hapten exposure (dated by TCRdb to about 2021). Libraries were made using RACE. Sequencing took place on a NextSeq 500. TCRdb reanalyzed the raw reads on its own, using fastp at Q25 for trimming and MiXCR for clone calling, and kept in-frame beta chains. Each CDR3 protein appears once, grouped with its most common genes and DNA. This sample lists about 39,000 distinct CDR3 sequences; roughly 12% were detected once. Under 7.5% of the sample lies in the top ten. Reading the label with the study, this specimen's time point is: pre-sensitization, week 0. This specimen's treatment or condition label, per the study, means: therapeutic diphenylcyclopropenone sensitization with weekly scalp DPC. The source was whole blood, collected in connection with sensitization to the hapten diphenylcyclopropenone (DPC). The receptors were sampled from a woman aged 25 to 39 with alopecia areata. Some clones in this sample may be carry-over from other donors' samples.

The V gene is TRBV3-1, the J gene TRBJ2-3; TRBD2 might be the D (5 bases). The germline CDR1 and CDR2 sequences are LGHDT and YNNKEL (reference sequence). V was shortened by 3 bases and J by 2 bases, with 15 bases between the two germline ends. The CDR3 is 16 amino acids. In DNA form, the CDR3 reads TGTGCCAGCAGCCAGGGAGAAGCACGACACACAGATACGCAGTATTTT. Translated, it gives CASSQGEARHTDTQYF.

J is TRBJ2-3 and V is TRBV6-2 or TRBV6-3; 9 positions agree with TRBD2. The CDR3 loop spans 16 amino acids. J gave up 3 bases and V 10 bases, and 14 bases lay outside the gene matches. From germline, CDR1 is MNHEY and CDR2 SVGEGT. CDR3 DNA sequence: TGTGCCAAGCGAAACCCGGGACTAGCTGTGACAGATACGCAGTATTTT. This translates into CAKRNPGLAVTDTQYF.

The chain joins TRBV28 to TRBJ1-5; TRBD1 aligns across 10 bases. With V trimmed by 5 bases and J by 0 bases, 4 bases remained unmatched. Looked up from germline, CDR1 is MDHEN and CDR2 is SYDVKM. This CDR3 is built from 16 residues. CDR3 sequence: CASSADRGLSNQPQHF. The DNA of the CDR3 is TGTGCCAGCAGTGCTGACAGGGGGCTTAGCAATCAGCCCCAGCATTTT.

This clonotype has just a few counts. The chain is built from TRBV7-9 and TRBJ2-7; no firm D call. This CDR3 region has 12 residues. Germline values: CDR1 SEHNR, CDR2 FQNEAQ (reference sequence). The V and J ends lost 5 bases and 1 base respectively, with 6 bases between them. CDR3 loop: CASSQTSYEQYF. The CDR3 bases are TGTGCCAGCAGCCAGACTTCCTACGAGCAGTACTTC.

This chain joins TRBV29-1 and TRBJ2-3, with D perhaps matching TRBD2 (7 bases). The length of the CDR3 is 13 residues. The germline V and J ends were trimmed by 6 bases and 8 bases, with 18 bases remaining between them. Per germline, CDR1 SQVTM and CDR2 ANQGSEA. CDR3 nucleotides: TGCAGCGTGTTCGGCGGACAGCGGGGTACGCAGTATTTT. Translation gives CSVFGGQRGTQYF.

The chain has TRBV7-2 and TRBJ2-4; 11 bases agree with TRBD2. The CDR3 spans 15 residues. Germline values: CDR1 SGHTA, CDR2 FQGNSA. V shed 3 bases and J 6 bases; nucleotides not matched to a gene: 4. CDR3 amino acids: CASSFDGLAGNIQYF. The CDR3 nucleotides are TGTGCCAGCAGCTTCGATGGACTAGCGGGAAACATTCAGTACTTC.

This clonotype was seen ten or more times. The chain carries TRBV21-1 and TRBJ2-1; no check of the table's D call, TRBD1, against the DNA was made. TRBV21-1 is given as a pseudogene. The CDR3 has 19 amino acids. This CDR3 reads CASSQRGWIREYDLNEQFF. DNA for the CDR3: TGTGCCAGCAGCCAAAGGGGATGGATCCGGGAGTACGATTTGAATGAGCAGTTCTTC.

In its sample, this clonotype was seen a few times. This chain uses TRBV7-9 with TRBJ2-1; 8 bases are a match to TRBD2. The CDR3 runs to 17 residues. V shed 5 bases, J shed 5 bases, and the junction held 14 bases outside the gene matches. Per germline, CDR1 SEHNR and CDR2 FQNEAQ (reference sequence). The CDR3: CASSQELGLGGDNEQFF. The CDR3 DNA reads TGTGCCAGCAGCCAAGAGTTGGGACTAGGGGGAGACAATGAGCAGTTCTTC.

The genes are TRBV20-1 and TRBJ2-3; TRBD2 aligns across 10 bases. Germline V gives CDR1 DFQATT, CDR2 SNEGSKA (reference sequence). The length of the CDR3 is 14 residues. J was trimmed by 6 bases and V by 4 bases; bases with no gene match: 7. CDR3 sequence (DNA): TGCAGTGCTACATTAGCGGGAGGTTGGGATACGCAGTATTTT. As protein: CSATLAGGWDTQYF.

At least ten counts were recorded for this clonotype. Here the CDR3 DNA reads TGTGCCAGCAGCCAACAGGCAAATCAGCCCCAGCATTTT. Translating it yields CASSQQANQPQHF. The V call is TRBV3-1, the J call TRBJ1-5; no firm D call. This CDR3 has 13 amino acids. The V gene's germline CDR1 is LGHDT and CDR2 YNNKEL (reference sequence). With 2 bases removed from V and 4 bases from J, the gap between germline ends came to 6 bases.

This clonotype has a count of ten or more. The CDR3 nucleotides are TGTGCCAGCAGTGAAATACGAGATCAGCCCCAGCATTTT. This encodes CASSEIRDQPQHF. The J gene is TRBJ1-5, the V gene TRBV2; D gene unclear. The V end was cut by 2 bases, the J end by 5 bases, with 7 bases between. The CDR3 consists of 13 residues. Germline CDR1 is SNHLY and CDR2 is FYNNEI.

This clonotype was found many times. CDR3 amino acids: CASSLPGTSEAFF. The CDR3 nucleotides read TGTGCCAGCAGTTTACCAGGGACCTCTGAAGCTTTCTTT. J is TRBJ1-1 and V is TRBV28, with a tentative D call TRBD1 (5 bases). The CDR3 extends over 13 amino acids. Germline loops: CDR1 MDHEN, CDR2 SYDVKM. Trimming left V 2 bases short and J 6 bases short, with 10 bases between.

Regarding this clonotype: The junction and the germline gene differ at one end; a read error may be behind it. The V gene is TRBV7-9, the J gene TRBJ1-5; no firm D call. CDR1 is SEHNR, CDR2 FQNEAQ, per germline (reference sequence). CDR3 size: 12 residues. CDR3 nucleotide sequence: TGTGCCAGCAGCAACCAGAATCAGCGCCAGCATTTT. Its translation: CASSNQNQRQHF.

The V gene is TRBV28, the J gene TRBJ2-1, with 8 bases lining up with TRBD1. This CDR3 has 16 amino acids. Unmatched junction bases numbered 10, after V lost 6 bases and J lost 3 bases. Per the germline V gene, CDR1 is MDHEN and CDR2 is SYDVKM. CDR3 amino acids: CASSPSGGGRYNEQFF. CDR3 nucleotide sequence: TGTGCCAGCAGCCCCTCAGGGGGCGGGCGCTACAATGAGCAGTTCTTC. The whole variable domain, filled in from reference TRBV28 and TRBJ2-1, reads DVKVTQSSRYLVKRTGEKVFLECVQDMDHENMFWYRQDPGLGLRLIYFSYDVKMKEKGDIPEGYSVSREKKERFSLILESASTNQTSMYLCASSPSGGGRYNEQFFGPGTRLTVL.

The chain is built from TRBV27 and TRBJ2-7; unclear D gene. The CDR3 covers 12 residues. Germline V gene lookup returns CDR1 MNHEY and CDR2 SMNVEV (reference sequence). V shed 3 bases and J shed 9 bases, with 12 bases lying between them. CDR3 in amino acids: CASSFSGLRQYF. The CDR3 coding sequence is TGTGCCAGCAGTTTCTCCGGTCTTAGGCAGTACTTC.

The J gene is TRBJ1-5, the V gene TRBV27; no clear D gene. The CDR3 totals 13 residues. The V gene lost 0 bases and the J gene lost 3 bases, with 3 bases spanning the gap. CDR1 is MNHEY, CDR2 SMNVEV, per germline (reference sequence). Here the CDR3 DNA reads TGTGCCAGCAGTTTATCGATCAATCAGCCCCAGCATTTT. Residues: CASSLSINQPQHF.